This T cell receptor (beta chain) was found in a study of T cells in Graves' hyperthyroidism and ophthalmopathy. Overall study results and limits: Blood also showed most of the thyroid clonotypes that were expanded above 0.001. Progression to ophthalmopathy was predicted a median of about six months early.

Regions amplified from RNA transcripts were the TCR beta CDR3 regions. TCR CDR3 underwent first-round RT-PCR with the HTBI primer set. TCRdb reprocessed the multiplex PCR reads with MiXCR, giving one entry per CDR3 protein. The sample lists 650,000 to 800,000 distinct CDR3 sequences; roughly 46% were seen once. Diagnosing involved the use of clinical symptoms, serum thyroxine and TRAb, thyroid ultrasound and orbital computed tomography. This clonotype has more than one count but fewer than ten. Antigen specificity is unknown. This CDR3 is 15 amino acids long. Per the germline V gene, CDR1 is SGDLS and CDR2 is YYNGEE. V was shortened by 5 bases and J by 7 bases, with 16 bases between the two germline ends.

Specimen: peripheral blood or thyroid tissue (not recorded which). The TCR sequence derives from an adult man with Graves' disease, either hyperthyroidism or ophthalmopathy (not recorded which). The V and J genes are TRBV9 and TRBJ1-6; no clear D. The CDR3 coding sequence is TGTGCCAGCAGGGAAGGAGGAGGTTACAATTCACCCCTCCACTTT. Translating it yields CASREGGGYNSPLHF. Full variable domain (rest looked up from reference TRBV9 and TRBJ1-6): DSGVTQTPKHLITATGQRVTLRCSPRSGDLSVYWYQQSLDQGLQFLIQYYNGEERAKGNILERFSAQQFPDLHSELNLSSLELGDSALYFCASREGGGYNSPLHFGNGTRLTVT.